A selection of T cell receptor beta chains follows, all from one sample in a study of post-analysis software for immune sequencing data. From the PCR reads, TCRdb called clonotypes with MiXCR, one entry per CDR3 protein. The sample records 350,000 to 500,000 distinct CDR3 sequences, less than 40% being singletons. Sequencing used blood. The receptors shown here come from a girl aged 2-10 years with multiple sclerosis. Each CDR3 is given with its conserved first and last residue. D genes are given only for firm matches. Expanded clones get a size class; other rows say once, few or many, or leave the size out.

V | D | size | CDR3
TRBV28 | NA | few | CASSFLKGSTDTQYF
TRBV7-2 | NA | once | CASSLGIAWLSETQYF
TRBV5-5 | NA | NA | CASSLGVGADTQYF
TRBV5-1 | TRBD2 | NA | CASSLRGGNEQYF
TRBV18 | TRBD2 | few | CATRARTSNNEQFF
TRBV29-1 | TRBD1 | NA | CSVGSDRARGDSGELFF
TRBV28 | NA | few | CASSLLRRRYEQYF
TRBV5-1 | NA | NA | CASSLVSGEEGNIQYF
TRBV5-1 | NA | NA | CASSLAGTPNNEQFF
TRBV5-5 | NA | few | CASSETVMGTDTQYF
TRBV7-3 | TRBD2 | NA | CASSFLAGRSTDTQYF
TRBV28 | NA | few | CASSSLANSYEQYF
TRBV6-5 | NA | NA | CASSSRDSKRWGTDTQYF
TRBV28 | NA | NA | CASSSPLVGMHEKLFF
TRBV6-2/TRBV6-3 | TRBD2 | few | CASSLTGTSGVTRGNEQFF
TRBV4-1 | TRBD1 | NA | CASSLRQGTYYEQYF
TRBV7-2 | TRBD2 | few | CASSFSGRSTDTQYF
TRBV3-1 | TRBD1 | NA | CASSQEAGGNTEAFF
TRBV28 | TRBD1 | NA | CASFPGTVNEKLFF
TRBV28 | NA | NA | CASSPSRPGTDTQYF
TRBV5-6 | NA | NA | CASSPLWTPNTEAFF
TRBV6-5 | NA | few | CASSYSMVETGHDEKLFF
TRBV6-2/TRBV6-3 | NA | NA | CASSLIPATYEQYF
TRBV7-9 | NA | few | CASSSRQRSYRWDEQFF
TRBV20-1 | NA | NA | CSAGPLGGETQYF
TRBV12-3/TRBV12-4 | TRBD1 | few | CASRSTGGWNTQYF
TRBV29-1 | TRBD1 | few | CSGSRDRNTEAFF
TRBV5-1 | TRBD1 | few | CASSSRDRAGEQYF